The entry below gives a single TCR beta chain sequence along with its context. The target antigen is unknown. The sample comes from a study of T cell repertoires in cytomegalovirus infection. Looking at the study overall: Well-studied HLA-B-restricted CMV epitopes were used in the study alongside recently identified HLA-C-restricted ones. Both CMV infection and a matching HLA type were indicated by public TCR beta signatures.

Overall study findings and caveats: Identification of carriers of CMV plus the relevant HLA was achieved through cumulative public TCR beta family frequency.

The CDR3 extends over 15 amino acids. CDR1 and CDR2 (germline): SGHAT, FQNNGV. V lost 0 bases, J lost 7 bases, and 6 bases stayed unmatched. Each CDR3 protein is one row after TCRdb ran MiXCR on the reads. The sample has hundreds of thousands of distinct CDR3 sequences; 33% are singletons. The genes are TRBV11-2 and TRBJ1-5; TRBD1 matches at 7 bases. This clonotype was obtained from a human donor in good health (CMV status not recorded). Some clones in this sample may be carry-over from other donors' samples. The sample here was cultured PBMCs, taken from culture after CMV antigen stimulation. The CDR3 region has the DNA TGTGCCAGCAGCTTAGATGGGCAGGGGGGGCAGCCCCAGCATTTT. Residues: CASSLDGQGGQPQHF. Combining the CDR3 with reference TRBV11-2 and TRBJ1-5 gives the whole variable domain EAGVAQSPRYKIIEKRQSVAFWCNPISGHATLYWYQQILGQGPKLLIQFQNNGVVDDSQLPKDRFSAERLKGVDSTLKIQPAKLEDSAVYLCASSLDGQGGQPQHFGDGTRLSIL.